This TCR beta chain was documented in a study of long-term antiretroviral therapy in people with HIV. Trimming shortened V by 1 base and J by 5 bases, and 12 bases separated the two germline ends. CDR3 size: 15 residues. Germline V gene data show CDR1 as SGHAT and CDR2 as FQNNGV. They ran version v3.0 of the immunoSEQ assay at survey level. TCRdb keeps only in-frame clones here, not all; method: immunoSEQ multiplex PCR. In the table there are around 13,000 clones, about 77% of which are singletons. Source: unsorted PBMCs, taken 3.1 years after starting antiretroviral therapy. This TCR was recovered from a middle-aged man with HIV. The V gene is TRBV11-2, the J gene TRBJ1-5; TRBD1 might be the D (5 bases). CDR3 loop: CASSLAGSKDQPQHF. The CDR3, as DNA: TGTGCCAGCAGCTTAGCAGGGAGTAAGGATCAGCCCCAGCATTTT.